This entry lists 27 T cell receptor beta chains sequenced from one sample in a study of T cell repertoires in cytomegalovirus infection. MiXCR, run by TCRdb on the reads, gives a single entry per CDR3 protein. The table lists about 300,000 distinct CDR3 sequences, roughly a tenth of them singletons, with less than 3% in the top ten. Sequenced: PBMCs. The receptors stem from a human donor in good health (CMV status not recorded). Some clones in this sample may be carry-over from other donors' samples.

The sample holds many counts of this clonotype. This chain links TRBV6-5 with TRBJ2-7; 8 bases are a match to TRBD1. The ends lost 2 bases at V and 0 bases at J; junction bases unmatched: 12. Germline V gene lookup returns CDR1 MNHEY and CDR2 SVGAGI. The length of the CDR3 is 18 residues. The chain's CDR3 is CASSYAYRGAGSSYEQYF. The CDR3 nucleotides read TGTGCCAGCAGTTACGCTTACAGGGGGGCCGGAAGCTCCTACGAGCAGTACTTC.

The J gene is TRBJ2-3, the V gene TRBV27; tentatively, D is TRBD2 (5 bases). V lost 6 bases and J 6 bases, leaving 13 bases between the germline ends. In germline, CDR1 is MNHEY, CDR2 SMNVEV (reference sequence). This CDR3 region has 13 residues. CDR3 bases: TGTGCCAGCAGAACTAGTAGAGGGGATACGCAGTATTTT. Translation: CASRTSRGDTQYF.

This clonotype was seen at least ten times. V and J are TRBV28 and TRBJ2-5; D is unclear. Trimming stripped 10 bases from V and 5 bases from J, with 17 bases between. Germline V lookup: CDR1 MDHEN, CDR2 SYDVKM. The CDR3 sequence is 13 residues long. The CDR3 is CAIMGLPVETQYF. CDR3 DNA sequence: TGTGCCATCATGGGGTTGCCGGTTGAGACCCAGTACTTC.

In this sample, this clonotype turned up many times. The gene calls are TRBV12-3 or TRBV12-4 and TRBJ1-1; the D is unclear. With 5 bases removed from V and 3 bases from J, the gap between germline ends came to 13 bases. The CDR3 contains 14 residues. The CDR3 nucleotides are TGTGCCAGCAGTCTGCCGGCAGGAGACACTGAAGCTTTCTTT. It is translated as CASSLPAGDTEAFF.

This clonotype was seen only a few times. The V and J genes are TRBV20-1 and TRBJ1-1; tentatively, D is TRBD1 (6 bases). CDR1 and CDR2 (germline): DFQATT, SNEGSKA (reference sequence). This CDR3 has 13 amino acids. V lost 0 bases and J 6 bases, leaving 11 bases between the germline ends. CDR3 residues: CSAREIRGPEAFF. CDR3 coding DNA: TGCAGTGCTAGAGAAATCAGGGGCCCTGAAGCTTTCTTT.

The rearrangement uses TRBV20-1 and TRBJ2-1; TRBD2 matches 9 bases. Germline trimming cut 5 bases from V and 2 bases from J; bases unmatched to any gene: 10. The CDR3 runs 16 residues. Per the germline V gene, CDR1 is DFQATT and CDR2 is SNEGSKA (reference sequence). This CDR3 is CSAGDGGGVAYNEQFF. The CDR3 nucleotides are TGCAGTGCTGGCGACGGCGGGGGGGTTGCCTACAATGAGCAGTTCTTC.

This clonotype was observed at least ten times. V gene TRBV7-2 combines with J gene TRBJ1-2; D possibly corresponds to TRBD1 (5 bases). V was clipped by 5 bases and J by 8 bases, with 15 bases between them. CDR1 SGHTA and CDR2 FQGNSA come from the germline V gene. CDR3 length: 13 amino acids. The CDR3 DNA is TGTGCCAGCAGCCCTAACAGGCTGGGGGGCTACACCTTC. Its protein product is CASSPNRLGGYTF.

CDR3 nucleotide sequence: TGCAGTGCTACAGGGGATCCCTATGGCTACACCTTC. Protein product: CSATGDPYGYTF. This chain uses TRBV20-1 with TRBJ1-2, with D perhaps TRBD1 (6 bases). The germline V gene encodes CDR1 DFQATT and CDR2 SNEGSKA (reference sequence). This CDR3 spans 12 amino acids. V was shortened by 4 bases and J by 4 bases, with 10 bases between the two germline ends.

This clonotype showed up many times. This chain links TRBV20-1 with TRBJ1-1; D gene ambiguous. Germline V CDR1 and CDR2: DFQATT, SNEGSKA (reference sequence). The CDR3 has 12 amino acids. The ends were cut back, 5 bases at V and 3 bases at J, with 10 bases in the middle. The CDR3 sequence: CSARGSYTEAFF. CDR3 bases: TGCAGTGCTCGGGGTTCGTACACTGAAGCTTTCTTT.

This clonotype was observed a few times. The chain combines TRBV20-1 with TRBJ1-2, with unresolved D. CDR3 length: 13 residues. Trimming took 3 bases from V and 3 from J, leaving 11 bases between them. CDR1 DFQATT and CDR2 SNEGSKA come from the germline V gene (reference sequence). CDR3 region: CSARGSGDYGYTF. CDR3 in DNA: TGCAGTGCTAGGGGGTCTGGTGACTATGGCTACACCTTC.

This clonotype was counted many times. The chain employs TRBV6-5 and TRBJ1-6; possibly TRBD1 for D (6 bases). The CDR3 extends over 16 amino acids. Trimming cost V 0 bases and J 7 bases, with 13 bases left between them. Germline CDR1 is MNHEY and CDR2 is SVGAGI. The CDR3 sequence: CASSYSGPGENSPLHF. CDR3 coding DNA: TGTGCCAGCAGTTACTCCGGGCCAGGGGAGAATTCACCCCTCCACTTT.

The rearrangement uses TRBV12-5 and TRBJ2-5, with 7 bases fitting TRBD1. The CDR3 is made up of 14 amino acids. Per germline, CDR1 LGHNT and CDR2 FRNRAP. After removal of 4 bases from V and 1 base from J, the junction contained 3 bases not matched to a gene. CDR3 residues: CASGSTGFQETQYF. In DNA, the CDR3 is TGTGCTAGTGGTTCGACAGGGTTCCAAGAGACCCAGTACTTC.

The chain uses TRBV2 and TRBJ2-2; the match to TRBD1 covers 8 bases. The V gene's germline CDR1 is SNHLY and CDR2 FYNNEI. This CDR3 contains 12 residues. J lost 8 bases, V lost 8 bases, and 4 bases had no gene match. CDR3 in amino acids: CASSGTGGELFF. In nucleotides, the CDR3 is TGTGCCAGCTCGGGGACAGGAGGGGAGCTGTTTTTT.

This clonotype was counted ten times or more. This chain uses TRBV7-9 with TRBJ2-2; 9 nucleotides line up with TRBD2. Germline V lookup: CDR1 SEHNR, CDR2 FQNEAQ (reference sequence). The CDR3 loop spans 18 amino acids. J lost 3 bases, V lost 5 bases, and 13 bases had no gene match. The chain's CDR3 is CASSPRGQTSGYTGELFF. In DNA, the CDR3 is TGTGCCAGCAGCCCCCGTGGTCAGACTAGCGGCTACACCGGGGAGCTGTTTTTT.

In its sample, this clonotype was seen many times. V gene TRBV6-5 combines with J gene TRBJ1-2; the D is unclear. Trimming removed 2 bases at V and 3 bases at J, with 7 bases between. Germline-derived CDR1 and CDR2 are MNHEY and SVGAGI. This CDR3 spans 13 amino acids. CDR3 DNA sequence: TGTGCCAGCAGTTACGACACGTACTATGGCTACACCTTC. Amino acids: CASSYDTYYGYTF.

This clonotype was observed many times. This rearrangement joins TRBV20-1 to TRBJ2-5; tentatively, D is TRBD1 (6 bases). The CDR3 runs 13 residues. V dropped 6 bases and J dropped 5 bases, with 16 bases sitting between them. CDR1 is DFQATT and CDR2 is SNEGSKA in the germline V gene (reference sequence). For the CDR3, the DNA is TGCAGTGCCCATAGAACAGGGCGGGAGACCCAGTACTTC. It is translated as CSAHRTGRETQYF.

This clonotype was seen many times. This chain links TRBV29-1 with TRBJ1-1; 7 positions agree with TRBD1. After removal of 6 bases from V and 1 base from J, the junction contained 8 bases not matched to a gene. Germline lookup yields CDR1 SQVTM and CDR2 ANQGSEA. The CDR3 runs 14 residues. The CDR3 region is CSVTAGGRNTEAFF. In nucleotides, the CDR3 is TGCAGCGTAACCGCAGGGGGACGGAACACTGAAGCTTTCTTT.

This clonotype was seen repeatedly, ten times or more. The chain combines TRBV7-6 with TRBJ2-3, with 8 bases identical to TRBD2. The V segment lost 10 bases and the J segment 0 bases; nucleotides outside the gene matches: 6. Germline lookup yields CDR1 SGHVS and CDR2 FNYEAQ. This CDR3 spans 14 amino acids. CDR3: CATERGRSTDTQYF. In DNA, the CDR3 is TGTGCCACCGAGCGGGGGCGAAGCACAGATACGCAGTATTTT. The variable domain in full, completed from reference TRBV7-6 and TRBJ2-3, reads GAGVSQSPRYKVTKRGQDVALRCDPISGHVSLYWYRQALGQGPEFLTYFNYEAQQDKSGLPNDRFSAERPEGSISTLTIQRTEQRDSAMYRCATERGRSTDTQYFGPGTRLTVL.

This clonotype was recorded at least ten times. V and J are TRBV7-9 and TRBJ1-5, with a possible D match to TRBD1 (5 bases). Germline-derived CDR1 and CDR2 are SEHNR and FQNEAQ (reference sequence). The CDR3 length is 12 residues. CDR3 DNA sequence: TGTGCAGCGGGGCGGGACAATCAGCCCCAGCATTTT. Translated, it gives CAAGRDNQPQHF.

The chain couples TRBV5-1 to TRBJ1-2; D remains ambiguous. Germline loops: CDR1 SGHRS, CDR2 YFSETQ. V was shortened by 4 bases and J by 6 bases, with 16 bases between the two germline ends. CDR3 length: 14 residues. The CDR3 DNA is TGCGCCAGCAGCCCCGGACCGACCCGCGATGGCTACACCTTC. Protein product: CASSPGPTRDGYTF.

This clonotype was detected many times. The chain combines TRBV7-2 with TRBJ1-6; 7 bases align to TRBD1. Germline V gene data show CDR1 as SGHTA and CDR2 as FQGNSA. V was clipped by 3 bases and J by 6 bases; unmatched bases: 2. This CDR3 is 14 amino acids long. The CDR3 region has the DNA TGTGCCAGCAGCTTGGGGACAGCTAATTCACCCCTCCACTTT. Translated: CASSLGTANSPLHF.

This chain joins TRBV14 and TRBJ1-1; D unclear. V was cut by 2 bases and J by 5 bases, with 9 bases left in between. Germline-derived CDR1 and CDR2 are SGHDN and FVKESK. The CDR3 is 13 amino acids. This CDR3 is CASSQSMGTEAFF. Here the CDR3 DNA reads TGTGCCAGCAGCCAATCTATGGGTACTGAAGCTTTCTTT.

This clonotype was seen many times. The J gene is TRBJ1-4, the V gene TRBV7-8; 7 nucleotides line up with TRBD1. In germline, CDR1 is SGHVS, CDR2 FQNEAQ. This CDR3 is 14 amino acids long. Trimming removed 6 bases from V and 12 bases from J; junction bases left unmatched: 13. CDR3 nucleotides: TGTGCCAGCAGTGTGGACAGGCTCTTTGCGGAACTGTTTTTT. Protein sequence: CASSVDRLFAELFF.

This clonotype has just a few counts. This sequence joins TRBV7-3 and TRBJ2-5; unclear D gene. This CDR3 is 14 amino acids long. Germline CDR1 is SGHTA and CDR2 is FQGTGA. Trimming pared 0 bases from V and 0 bases from J, leaving 5 bases between. The CDR3 DNA is TGTGCCAGCAGCTTAACGATTGACCAAGAGACCCAGTACTTC. Its protein is CASSLTIDQETQYF.

This clonotype was detected a few times. The J gene is TRBJ2-7, the V gene TRBV9; perhaps TRBD2 as D (5 bases). The germline V and J ends were trimmed by 4 bases and 1 base, with 12 bases remaining between them. Germline CDR1 and CDR2: SGDLS and YYNGEE. This CDR3 has 14 amino acids. The CDR3 spells CASSSSGGSYEQYF. The CDR3 coding sequence is TGTGCCAGCAGCAGCAGCGGCGGGTCCTACGAGCAGTACTTC. Combining the CDR3 with reference TRBV9 and TRBJ2-7 gives the whole variable domain DSGVTQTPKHLITATGQRVTLRCSPRSGDLSVYWYQQSLDQGLQFLIQYYNGEERAKGNILERFSAQQFPDLHSELNLSSLELGDSALYFCASSSSGGSYEQYFGPGTRLTVT.

Turning to this clonotype: This may stem from a read error, because a much larger clone lies one nucleotide away. The genes are TRBV28 and TRBJ2-6; the D is unclear. Germline V gene sequence: CDR1 MDHEN, CDR2 SYDVKM. V was cut by 7 bases and J by 0 bases, with 4 bases left in between. The length of the CDR3 is 13 residues. In nucleotides, the CDR3 is TGTGCCAGCACCTCCTCTGGGGCCAACGTCCTGACTTTC. Protein sequence: CASTSSGANVLTF.

This clonotype was seen at least ten times. This sequence joins TRBV2 and TRBJ2-2; D remains unclear. With 6 bases removed from V and 1 base from J, the gap between germline ends came to 12 bases. Looked up from germline, CDR1 is SNHLY and CDR2 is FYNNEI. The CDR3 contains 15 residues. CDR3 sequence reads: CASRSGTVNTGELFF. The CDR3 DNA sequence: TGTGCCAGCAGAAGTGGTACTGTGAACACCGGGGAGCTGTTTTTT.